One T cell receptor (beta chain) is described in this entry. Its antigen is undetermined. The sample comes from a study of CD8 T cells in ankylosing spondylitis. A quantitative 5'-RACE method, one with molecular barcodes, was used to make TCR beta libraries. TCRdb reprocessed the 5' RACE reads with MiXCR, giving one entry per CDR3 protein. The table shows around 430,000 distinct CDR3 sequences, with over 15% occurring only once. This CDR3 contains 19 residues. Points from the study as a whole: The clones that were linked to disease were reported to be significantly enriched in matched synovial fluid samples from ankylosing spondylitis patients. Ankylosing spondylitis blood appeared to carry a characteristic TCR beta motif of several highly homologous variants. Earlier authors reported some of these motif variants in reactive arthritis synovial fluid and blood.

The source is a male donor with ankylosing spondylitis. Sequenced material: blood, either unsorted or a sorted T cell fraction (not recorded which). V usage is TRBV21-1 and J usage is TRBJ2-5; TRBD1, the table's D call, was not compared with the DNA. TRBV21-1 is flagged as a pseudogene. CDR3 region: CASQGGRTGGFGTRWTQYF. The CDR3 nucleotides are TGTGCCAGCCAGGGGGGAAGGACAGGAGGATTCGGGACCAGGTGGACCCAGTACTTC.